The source of this T cell receptor beta chain is a study of blood T cell repertoires in COVID-19. Sequenced by immunoSEQ multiplex PCR; TCRdb stores in-frame clones only, minus some. Of hundreds of thousands of clones listed, around 90% are singletons. J lost 4 bases, V lost 3 bases, and 18 bases had no gene match. The CDR3 loop spans 20 amino acids. Germline CDR1 and CDR2: LNHNV and YYDKDF (reference sequence). The sample was peripheral blood. The rearrangement joins TRBV15 to TRBJ2-1, with TRBD2 matching over 10 bases. The origin of this receptor is a man between 60 and 75 years old with COVID-19, enrolled during active disease. For the CDR3, the DNA is TGTGCCACCAGCAGCAAGGCTAGCGGGGGTTTCCGTAGTGAATACAATGAGCAGTTCTTC. Translating gives CATSSKASGGFRSEYNEQFF.